This is a list of T cell receptor beta chains from one sample in a study of blood T cell repertoires in COVID-19. Only in-frame clones appear in the TCRdb table, and some are missing; sequencing was by immunoSEQ multiplex PCR. Here the sample spans about 400,000 clones, approximately 87% being singletons. The sequencing sample was made of PBMCs or T cells enriched from blood (not recorded which). Every receptor here comes from a man between 40 and 49 years old in a cohort exposed to, infected with or recovered from COVID-19 (not recorded which). CDR3s include the opening cysteine and the closing phenylalanine or tryptophan. A D gene is named only where the DNA matches it firmly. Only part of the rows carry a size: once, few, many, or a class if the clone is expanded.

>once|TRBJ2-6|TRBV5-5|.
TGTGCCAGCAGCTGGGGGGGCTCCTCTGGGGCCAACGTCCTGACTTTC
CASSWGGSSGANVLTF
>few|TRBJ2-7|TRBV19|TRBD1
TGTGCCAGTAGTGACAGGGGTCATCCCGAGCAGTACTTC
CASSDRGHPEQYF
>.|TRBJ2-6|TRBV5-1|.
TGCGCCAGCAGACAGGGCTCTGGGGCCAACGTCCTGACTTTC
CASRQGSGANVLTF
>once|TRBJ2-6|TRBV2|TRBD2
TGTGCCAGCAGTGAAGCCCGCAGCGGGAGAAGCTCTGGGGCCAACGTCCTGACTTTC
CASSEARSGRSSGANVLTF
>.|TRBJ2-7|TRBV7-8|.
TGTGCCAGCAGCTTAGAGGGGATCCTATACGAGCAGTACTTC
CASSLEGILYEQYF
>.|TRBJ2-1|TRBV5-4|.
TGTGCCAGCAGTCAAGCCACTATAGCCTCCTACAATGAGCAGTTCTTC
CASSQATIASYNEQFF
>.|TRBJ2-5|TRBV12-5|TRBD2
TGTGCTAGTGGTTTGGCCTGGGAGGGTAGTCGGGAGACCCAGTACTTC
CASGLAWEGSRETQYF
>few|TRBJ2-5|TRBV24-1|TRBD2
TGTGCCACCAGTGATATAACTAGCGGGGAGACCCAGTACTTC
CATSDITSGETQYF
>.|TRBJ1-5|TRBV6-1|.
TGTGCCAGCAGTGAGAATAGCGGCGGGCCCCAGCATTTT
CASSENSGGPQHF
>.|TRBJ2-1|TRBV27|TRBD2
TGTGCCAGCAGTCCTCCGGGACTAGCGGGAGCTGGTTACAATGAGCAGTTCTTC
CASSPPGLAGAGYNEQFF
>.|TRBJ2-6|TRBV7-9|TRBD2
TGTGCCAGCAGCCCCCCCCTTCGGGGAGGGCTCGCTGGGGCCAACGTCCTGACTTTC
CASSPPLRGGLAGANVLTF
>.|TRBJ2-7|TRBV7-2|TRBD2
TGTGCCAGCAGCTTAAGCGGGAGGGCCCTTTCGTTATACTTC
CASSLSGRALSLYF
>few|TRBJ2-1|TRBV7-9|.
TGTGCCAGCAGCTTAGCGCCGGGGAATGAGCAGTTCTTC
CASSLAPGNEQFF
>.|TRBJ1-1|TRBV7-9|.
TGTGCCAGCAGCTCGGCTGAAGCTTTCTTT
CASSSAEAFF
>.|TRBJ2-2|TRBV28|TRBD2
TGTGCCAGCAGTTTAAGTAGCGGGTCGGGCACCGGGGAGCTGTTTTTT
CASSLSSGSGTGELFF
>.|TRBJ2-7|TRBV27|TRBD1
TGTGCCAGCAGTTTATTCAGGGGGCACGAGCAGTACTTC
CASSLFRGHEQYF
>many|TRBJ1-1|TRBV27|TRBD1
TGTGCCAGCAGTCTCCGACAGGGGGGAGGCACTGAAGCTTTCTTT
CASSLRQGGGTEAFF
>.|TRBJ2-3|TRBV7-3|.
TGTGCCAGCAGCTTACTAGGAGATACGCAGTATTTT
CASSLLGDTQYF
>.|TRBJ2-1|TRBV5-1|TRBD2
TGCGCCAGCAGCTCCGACCCGGGACTAGCGGGAATGTATGAGCAGTTCTTC
CASSSDPGLAGMYEQFF
>.|TRBJ2-7|TRBV7-8|.
TGTGCCAGCACTCCCGGGACAAACAACGCCGAGCAGTACTTC
CASTPGTNNAEQYF
>.|TRBJ1-2|TRBV6-5|TRBD1
TGTGCCAGCAGCAGGGACAGTCTCTATGGCTGCACCTTC
CASSRDSLYGCTF
>.|TRBJ2-3|TRBV4-2|TRBD1
TGTGCCAGCAGTGGACAGGGGGCATCAGATACGCAGTATTTT
CASSGQGASDTQYF
>.|TRBJ1-2|TRBV6-1|TRBD1
TGTGCCAGCAGTGAAGTAACCAGGGGGCTCAGCTATGGCTACACCTTC
CASSEVTRGLSYGYTF
>.|TRBJ1-4|TRBV28|.
TGTGCCTCCACAGGTCTGGGGGAAAAACTGTTTTTT
CASTGLGEKLFF
>.|TRBJ1-6|TRBV27|TRBD1
TGTGCCAGCAGTCCCGGGACAGAGGTCAATTCACCCCTCCACTTT
CASSPGTEVNSPLHF
>once|TRBJ1-1|TRBV18|TRBD1
TGTGCCAGCTCACCGGGACAGCCGAACACTGAAGCTTTCTTT
CASSPGQPNTEAFF
>.|TRBJ1-2|TRBV5-6|TRBD1
TGTGCCAGCAGCCCCCGGGACAGGGACCTTAACTATGGCTACACCTTC
CASSPRDRDLNYGYTF
>.|TRBJ1-2|TRBV7-9|.
TGTGCCAGCAGCTTTTACCAGGGGACGACTAACTATGGCTACACCTTC
CASSFYQGTTNYGYTF
>once|TRBJ2-6|TRBV4-2|TRBD2
TGTGCCAGCAGCCAAGAACACGGCGGGAGGAGCTCTGGGGCCAACGTCCTGACTTTC
CASSQEHGGRSSGANVLTF
>.|TRBJ2-7|TRBV10-3|.
TGTGCCATCAGTGGGGGGGACGAGCAGTACTTC
CAISGGDEQYF
>.|TRBJ1-1|TRBV6-5|.
TGTGCCAGCAACAGAAACACTGAAGCTTTCTTT
CASNRNTEAFF
>.|TRBJ1-6|TRBV5-1|TRBD1
TGCGCCAGCAGCTCGGGACAGGGAACGGGAGAGGGGCCCCTCCACTTT
CASSSGQGTGEGPLHF
>.|TRBJ1-1|TRBV18|.
TGTGCCAGCTCACCATCCGTCGGGGACACTGAAGCTTTCTTT
CASSPSVGDTEAFF
>.|TRBJ2-2|TRBV25-1|.
TGTGCCAGCAGATCGGACACCGCGAACACCGGGGAGCTGTTTTTT
CASRSDTANTGELFF
>.|TRBJ1-1|TRBV7-8|.
TGTGCCAGCACCTTTACGACGGGGGTAGACCTCTACACTGAAGCTTTCTTT
CASTFTTGVDLYTEAFF
>.|TRBJ2-5|TRBV29-1|TRBD2
TGCAGCGTTGAATCCTTGACTAGCGCGACCCAGTACTTC
CSVESLTSATQYF
>once|TRBJ2-1|TRBV4-1|.
TGCGCCAGTGGTCGGGCACTAGAGTTCAATGAGCAGTTCTTC
CASGRALEFNEQFF
>.|TRBJ1-2|TRBV10-3|.
TGTGCCATCTGGGACTGGGGCTATGGCTACACCTTC
CAIWDWGYGYTF
>.|TRBJ1-2|TRBV12-5|TRBD1
TGTGCTAGTGGTTTGGTAGCAGGGGGCTACAAGAACTATGGCTACACCTTC
CASGLVAGGYKNYGYTF
>.|TRBJ2-3|TRBV7-6|.
TGTGCCAGCAGCTTACCCCGAGAAACGCAGTATTTT
CASSLPRETQYF
>.|TRBJ2-5|TRBV27|.
TGTGCCAGCACCTCAGGGCTTGTTGGCCAAGAGACCCAGTACTTC
CASTSGLVGQETQYF
>.|TRBJ2-6|TRBV6-6|TRBD1
TGTGCCAGCAGTCACCGGGACAGGGGAGTAGGGGCCAACGTCCTGACTTTC
CASSHRDRGVGANVLTF
>.|TRBJ2-7|TRBV28|TRBD1
TGTGCCAGCAGTCCCCTTGGACAGGGGGCCCCCTACGAGCAGTACTTC
CASSPLGQGAPYEQYF
>.|TRBJ2-1|TRBV5-4|TRBD2
TGTGCCAGCAGCGAGGGAGGGAGGGCCGGAAATGAGCAGTTCTTC
CASSEGGRAGNEQFF
>.|TRBJ2-7|TRBV9|TRBD2
TGTGCCAGCAGCCCTCGCATACTTAGCGGGAGATACGAGCAGTACTTC
CASSPRILSGRYEQYF
>.|TRBJ2-5|TRBV2|TRBD1
TGTGCCAGCAGCGTCGGGGACAGATTAGAGACCCAGTACTTC
CASSVGDRLETQYF
>once|TRBJ1-4|TRBV5-1|.
TGCGCCAGCAGCTTGACGGCGGTGAGTGAAAAACTGTTTTTT
CASSLTAVSEKLFF
>.|TRBJ2-7|TRBV5-8|TRBD1
TGTGCCAGCAGGGGACAGGGGAAACCCTACGAGCAGTACTTC
CASRGQGKPYEQYF
>.|TRBJ1-1|TRBV5-1|TRBD1
TGCGCCAGCAGCTTTTACAGGGGGCAAGGGAACACTGAAGCTTTCTTT
CASSFYRGQGNTEAFF
>once|TRBJ2-5|TRBV29-1|TRBD2
TGCAGCGCCGTAGGGGGACTAGCGGTCCAAGAGACCCAGTACTTC
CSAVGGLAVQETQYF
>once|TRBJ2-5|TRBV5-1|.
TGCGCCAGCCGGCTTGGCGGAACGAACCAAGAGACCCAGTACTTC
CASRLGGTNQETQYF
>.|TRBJ1-3|TRBV29-1|.
TGCAGCGTTCGACAGAGCTCTGGAAACACCATATATTTT
CSVRQSSGNTIYF
>few|TRBJ1-1|TRBV4-1|.
TGCGCCAGCAGCCAAGAACGCATTAGGGGGAACACTGAAGCTTTCTTT
CASSQERIRGNTEAFF
>.|TRBJ1-2|TRBV7-3|.
TGTGCCAGCAGCCCCCAGGCCCTTTGGTATGGCTACACCTTC
CASSPQALWYGYTF
>.|TRBJ2-1|TRBV2|TRBD2
TGTGCCAGCTCGCTAGCGGGAGTGAGTGAGCAGTTCTTC
CASSLAGVSEQFF
>once|TRBJ1-2|TRBV18|TRBD1
TGTGCCAGCTCACCAACGGCCGGGACAGGGGACTATGGCTACACCTTC
CASSPTAGTGDYGYTF
>.|TRBJ1-5|TRBV19|TRBD1
TGTGCCAGTAGTTTACACAGGGGGCCTAATCAGCCCCAGCATTTT
CASSLHRGPNQPQHF
>.|TRBJ1-5|TRBV10-3|.
TGTGCCATCAGTGAGTCGAGATCAGGGTTTAGCAATCAGCCCCAGCATTTT
CAISESRSGFSNQPQHF
>.|TRBJ2-7|TRBV19|TRBD2
TGTGCCAGTAGTCCGAGGACTAGCGGGAGGGTAGAGCAGTACTTC
CASSPRTSGRVEQYF
>.|TRBJ2-7|TRBV15|TRBD2
TGTGCCACCAGCACCTCGTTGGGCCTAGCGGGACCCTACGAGCAGTACTTC
CATSTSLGLAGPYEQYF